One and the same sample provided the 22 T cell receptor beta chains below, sequenced in a study of neurological immune-mediated disorders (dated by TCRdb to the late 2010s). The method behind the library was 5' RACE. Sequencing was carried out with an Illumina HiSeq 2500. Using fastp at Q25 and MiXCR, TCRdb reprocessed the public reads and kept productive beta chains. One record per CDR3 amino acid sequence lists the most common genes and DNA. The sample contains around 53,000 distinct CDR3 sequences, roughly 4.4% of them found a single time. Of the sample, about 3% is held by the ten largest clones. The specimen was PBMCs. The origin of the receptors is a man over 45 with multiple sclerosis.

This clonotype came up many times. V is TRBV18 and J is TRBJ2-5; TRBD1 might be the D (6 bases). Germline values: CDR1 KGHSH, CDR2 LQKENI. Trimming left V 1 base short and J 5 bases short, with 11 bases between. The CDR3 has 14 residues. The chain's CDR3 is CASSPLAGAETQYF. The CDR3, as DNA: TGTGCCAGCTCACCACTGGCAGGGGCCGAGACCCAGTACTTC.

This clonotype was counted many times. This chain uses TRBV7-9 with TRBJ2-7; D is undetermined. Germline CDR1 reads SEHNR; CDR2 reads FQNEAQ (reference sequence). The CDR3 is made up of 14 amino acids. V dropped 3 bases and J dropped 2 bases, with 11 bases sitting between them. The CDR3 sequence: CASSLGQATYEQYF. The DNA of the CDR3 is TGTGCCAGCAGCTTGGGCCAAGCAACCTACGAGCAGTACTTC.

This clonotype was picked up many times. The chain couples TRBV6-2 or TRBV6-3 to TRBJ2-7; unclear D gene. The ends were cut back, 6 bases at V and 6 bases at J, with 9 bases in the middle. The CDR3 spans 11 residues. Germline V lookup: CDR1 MNHEY, CDR2 SVGEGT. CDR3 DNA sequence: TGTGCCAGCAGACGACCGGGCGAGCAGTACTTC. This translates into CASRRPGEQYF.

This clonotype was counted many times. The J gene is TRBJ2-7, the V gene TRBV5-1, with 8 bases matching TRBD2. After removal of 4 bases from V and 3 bases from J, the junction contained 6 bases not matched to a gene. Germline V gene lookup returns CDR1 SGHRS and CDR2 YFSETQ. The CDR3 spans 14 residues. Here the CDR3 reads CASSPTGGGYEQYF. The CDR3 coding sequence is TGCGCCAGCAGCCCTACGGGGGGGGGCTACGAGCAGTACTTC.

At least ten counts were recorded for this clonotype. The J gene is TRBJ2-5, the V gene TRBV7-2; TRBD2 is a possible D gene (6 bases). V was trimmed by 1 base and J by 5 bases, leaving 11 bases between them. From germline, CDR1 is SGHTA and CDR2 FQGNSA. This CDR3 is built from 14 residues. CDR3 coding DNA: TGTGCCAGCAGCTTAGGCGGGGAATGGGAGACCCAGTACTTC. Residues: CASSLGGEWETQYF.

The J gene is TRBJ1-6, the V gene TRBV27, with D hard to call. The CDR3 has 13 amino acids. Per the germline V gene, CDR1 is MNHEY and CDR2 is SMNVEV (reference sequence). With 5 bases removed from V and 7 bases from J, the gap between germline ends came to 9 bases. The CDR3 spells CASSPGPNSPLHF. DNA of the CDR3: TGTGCCAGCAGTCCGGGTCCAAATTCACCCCTCCACTTT.

This clonotype has more than one count but fewer than ten. A much larger clone lies one base from this, so it may be a read error. V and J are TRBV7-2 and TRBJ1-1; no clear D. CDR3 size: 13 residues. The germline V and J ends were trimmed by 5 bases and 6 bases, with 13 bases remaining between them. Germline V lookup: CDR1 SGHTA, CDR2 FQGNSA. The CDR3 DNA reads as TGTGCCAGCAGCGTAAAGGGTGGGTCTGAAGCTTTCTTT. This gives the protein CASSVKGGSEAFF.

The sample holds many counts of this clonotype. The rearrangement joins TRBV27 to TRBJ1-1; 8 positions match TRBD1. The V and J ends lost 6 bases and 4 bases, in that order; junction bases with no gene match: 7. CDR3 length: 14 amino acids. Germline CDR1 and CDR2: MNHEY and SMNVEV (reference sequence). This chain's CDR3 is CASRWTGLVTEAFF. The CDR3 nucleotides are TGTGCCAGCAGATGGACAGGGCTTGTCACTGAAGCTTTCTTT.

This clonotype has ten or more counts. CDR3 coding DNA: TGCAGTGCTAGGGGACCGGGACAGCCACTTGAAGCTTTCTTT. Amino acids: CSARGPGQPLEAFF. The chain uses TRBV20-1 and TRBJ1-1; the match to TRBD1 covers 7 bases. The junction had 11 bases not matched to a gene; V was cut back by 3 bases and J by 7 bases. Per germline, CDR1 DFQATT and CDR2 SNEGSKA (reference sequence). The CDR3 sequence is 14 residues long.

This clonotype showed up many times. The genes are TRBV27 and TRBJ1-1, with no clear D. Trimming pared 7 bases from V and 1 base from J, leaving 13 bases between. Germline V gene sequence: CDR1 MNHEY, CDR2 SMNVEV (reference sequence). The CDR3 is 14 amino acids. The DNA of the CDR3 is TGTGCCAGCATTCGGTTTAGGCAGAACACTGAAGCTTTCTTT. Its protein product is CASIRFRQNTEAFF.

At least ten counts were recorded for this clonotype. The chain carries TRBV5-1 and TRBJ2-7; 10 nucleotides align to TRBD1. J was trimmed by 3 bases and V by 3 bases; bases with no gene match: 0. Looked up from germline, CDR1 is SGHRS and CDR2 is YFSETQ. This CDR3 spans 13 amino acids. The CDR3 is CASSWTGGYEQYF. CDR3 nucleotides: TGCGCCAGCAGCTGGACAGGGGGCTACGAGCAGTACTTC.

This clonotype has a handful of counts. The chain joins TRBV7-2 to TRBJ2-1, with 7 nucleotides matching TRBD1. V trimming: 4 bases; J trimming: 1 base; junction bases outside the gene matches: 4. Germline V gene lookup returns CDR1 SGHTA and CDR2 FQGNSA. The CDR3 has 15 residues. The CDR3, as DNA: TGTGCCAGCAGCTCTTCGACAGGGTCCTACAATGAGCAGTTCTTC. The encoded protein is CASSSSTGSYNEQFF.

Many counts were recorded for this clonotype. The genes are TRBV7-9 and TRBJ2-3; perhaps TRBD2 as D (6 bases). The length of the CDR3 is 15 residues. CDR1 and CDR2 from the germline V gene are SEHNR and FQNEAQ (reference sequence). The V end was cut by 4 bases, the J end by 0 bases, with 11 bases between. CDR3 in amino acids: CASSSYGTSTDTQYF. CDR3 sequence (DNA): TGTGCCAGCAGCTCGTACGGGACTAGCACAGATACGCAGTATTTT.

There are many counts of this clonotype. The V call is TRBV20-1, the J call TRBJ2-1; D is possibly TRBD1 (5 bases). The V gene's germline CDR1 is DFQATT and CDR2 SNEGSKA (reference sequence). The CDR3 spans 14 residues. With 6 bases removed from V and 0 bases from J, the gap between germline ends came to 12 bases. This chain's CDR3 is CSADSKSSYNEQFF. The DNA for the CDR3 is TGCAGTGCAGACAGCAAGAGCTCCTACAATGAGCAGTTCTTC.

This sequence joins TRBV11-2 and TRBJ2-5; a weak D match, TRBD2 (6 bases). Trimming removed 4 bases at V and 2 bases at J, with 23 bases between. The CDR3 loop spans 18 amino acids. Germline CDR1 SGHAT, CDR2 FQNNGV. Here the CDR3 reads CASSSIARGTSGQETQYF. The CDR3 coding sequence is TGTGCCAGCAGCTCCATCGCGCGGGGAACATCGGGACAAGAGACCCAGTACTTC.

This clonotype was observed a handful of times. V usage is TRBV5-1 and J usage is TRBJ1-5; D might be TRBD1 (5 bases). V was cut by 1 base and J by 9 bases, with 11 bases left in between. Germline V gene sequence: CDR1 SGHRS, CDR2 YFSETQ. This CDR3 spans 13 amino acids. Written as DNA, the CDR3 is TGCGCCAGCAGCTTGCAGGGAGATGGGCCCCAGCATTTT. Translating gives CASSLQGDGPQHF. Full variable domain (outside the CDR3, taken from reference TRBV5-1 and TRBJ1-5): KAGVTQTPRYLIKTRGQQVTLSCSPISGHRSVSWYQQTPGQGLQFLFEYFSETQRNKGNFPGRFSGRQFSNSRSEMNVSTLELGDSALYLCASSLQGDGPQHFGDGTRLSIL.

This clonotype showed up many times. V and J are TRBV5-6 and TRBJ2-2, with D possibly being TRBD1 (5 bases). Per germline, CDR1 SGHDT and CDR2 YYEEEE. The V gene lost 3 bases and the J gene lost 6 bases, with 21 bases spanning the gap. The CDR3 is made up of 17 amino acids. The CDR3 coding sequence is TGTGCCAGCAGCTACCGCCCGTTGGGGCTTGTTGCCGGGGAGCTGTTTTTT. Translation gives CASSYRPLGLVAGELFF.

Of note for this clonotype: A much larger clone differs by one base, so this may be a read error. This chain links TRBV5-1 with TRBJ1-2; D gene uncertain. This CDR3 spans 13 amino acids. V lost 0 bases and J lost 6, with 9 bases in between. Germline V CDR1 and CDR2: SGHRS, YFSETQ. The CDR3 DNA follows: TGCGCCAGCAGCTTGGGGAAGGGTGATGGCTACACCTTC. Its translation: CASSLGKGDGYTF. Together with reference TRBV5-1 and TRBJ1-2, the CDR3 gives the full variable domain: KAGVTQTPRYLIKTRGQQVTLSCSPISGHRSVSWYQQTPGQGLQFLFEYFSETQRNKGNFPGRFSGRQFSNSRSEMNVSTLELGDSALYLCASSLGKGDGYTFGSGTRLTVV.

The table lists this clonotype with many counts. The CDR3 DNA follows: TGTGCCAGCAGCTTGGGACAGGGGCAGGTTTACGAGCAGTACTTC. Translation: CASSLGQGQVYEQYF. The chain joins TRBV2 to TRBJ2-7, with 10 bases matching TRBD1. Germline trimming cut 6 bases from V and 4 bases from J; bases unmatched to any gene: 9. CDR1 SNHLY and CDR2 FYNNEI come from the germline V gene. This CDR3 contains 15 residues.

Ten or more counts support this clonotype. This chain joins TRBV12-3 or TRBV12-4 and TRBJ1-2; 9 positions agree with TRBD1. The CDR3 is made up of 13 amino acids. V lost 6 bases to trimming and J lost 7 bases; unmatched junction nucleotides: 6. CDR3 DNA: TGTGCCAGCAGACGGACAGGGGACCTTGGCTACACCTTC. Residues: CASRRTGDLGYTF.

This clonotype was detected ten times or more. The CDR3 DNA reads as TGCAGCGTCAGGGGTGGCACGGGTCAGCCCCAGCATTTT. Translating it yields CSVRGGTGQPQHF. The V and J genes are TRBV29-1 and TRBJ1-5; TRBD1 might be the D (6 bases). V lost 6 bases and J lost 6, with 15 bases in between. The germline gives CDR1 SQVTM, CDR2 ANQGSEA. This CDR3 has 13 residues.

Ten or more counts support this clonotype. The V call is TRBV6-4, the J call TRBJ2-3; TRBD2 matches at 7 bases. The germline V gene has CDR1 MRHNA and CDR2 SNTAGT. Trimming cost V 2 bases and J 6 bases; bases outside gene matches: 5. The CDR3 is 14 residues long. In DNA, the CDR3 is TGTGCCAGCAGTGACGGCGGGGGTTTCGATACGCAGTATTTT. This sequence encodes CASSDGGGFDTQYF.